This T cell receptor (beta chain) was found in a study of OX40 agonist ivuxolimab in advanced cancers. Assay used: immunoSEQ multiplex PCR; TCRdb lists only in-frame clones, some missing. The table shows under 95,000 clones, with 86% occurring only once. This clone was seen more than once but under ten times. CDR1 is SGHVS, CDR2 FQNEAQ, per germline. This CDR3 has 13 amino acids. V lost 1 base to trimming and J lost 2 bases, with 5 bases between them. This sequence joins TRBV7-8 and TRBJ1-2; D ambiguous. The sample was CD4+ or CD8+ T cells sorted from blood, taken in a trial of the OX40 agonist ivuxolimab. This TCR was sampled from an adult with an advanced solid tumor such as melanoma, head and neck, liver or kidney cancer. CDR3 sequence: CASSLGGNYGYTF. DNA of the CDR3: TGTGCCAGCAGCTTAGGCGGCAACTATGGCTACACCTTC. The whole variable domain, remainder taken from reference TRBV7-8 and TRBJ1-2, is GAGVSQSPRYKVAKRGQDVALRCDPISGHVSLFWYQQALGQGPEFLTYFQNEAQLDKSGLPSDRFFAERPEGSVSTLKIQRTQQEDSAVYLCASSLGGNYGYTFGSGTRLTVV.